These T cell receptor beta chains were read from a single sample in a study of blood T cells in healthy people across ages. TCRdb passed the 5' RACE reads through MiXCR, listing each CDR3 protein once. This table holds fewer than 2,000,000 distinct CDR3 sequences, approximately 32% found once. Sequences were obtained from blood. The receptors here all came from a woman aged 30 to 39 in good health. CDR3s include the opening cysteine and the closing phenylalanine or tryptophan. The D gene is left open where the match is weak. Size is stated for part of the rows, as once, few or many counts, or as a class when the clone is expanded.

V gene	clone size	J gene	D gene	CDR3 DNA	CDR3 protein
TRBV5-1	-	TRBJ2-5	-	TGCGCCAGCAGCAGGAGCATACAAGAGACCCAGTACTTC	CASSRSIQETQYF
TRBV20-1	-	TRBJ2-4	-	TGCAGTGCTAGGAACAGCAGTTTAGCCAAAAACATTCAGTACTTC	CSARNSSLAKNIQYF
TRBV7-9	-	TRBJ1-2	TRBD1	TGTGCCAGCAGCTTACTCGACAGGGCGCATGGCTACATCTTC	CASSLLDRAHGYIF
TRBV20-1	once	TRBJ2-7	-	TGCAGTGCTCGAAGGGGCAGGGGTGGCGGCGAGCAGTACTTC	CSARRGRGGGEQYF
TRBV20-1	many	TRBJ2-1	-	TGCAGTGCGCTCTCCACAGGTAGCTCCTACAATGAGCAGTTCTTC	CSALSTGSSYNEQFF
TRBV20-1	-	TRBJ2-3	-	TGCAGTAAATGGGCGAGGACTCCCGACAGAGATACGCAGTATTTT	CSKWARTPDRDTQYF
TRBV5-1	-	TRBJ2-5	-	TGCGCCAGCAGTCGGGGGACAAACCAAGAGACCCAGTACTTC	CASSRGTNQETQYF
TRBV27	-	TRBJ1-2	-	TGTGCCACTTTCAGGGACCGTGAGGGCTACACCTTC	CATFRDREGYTF
TRBV7-9	-	TRBJ2-3	-	TGTGCCAGCAGCCCCCTGGGGCCTAATCCCACAGATACGCAGTATTTT	CASSPLGPNPTDTQYF
TRBV5-1	-	TRBJ2-3	-	TGCGCCAGCAGTGGGCAGGGGGGACTAGATACGCAGTATTTT	CASSGQGGLDTQYF
TRBV3-1	once	TRBJ2-2	-	TGTGCCAGCAGCCAAGAGGGATCGTTGGAAGCCGGGGAGCTGTTTTTT	CASSQEGSLEAGELFF
TRBV7-2	few	TRBJ1-6	-	TGTGCCAGCAGCCCCGTTTTGGGGGGTCGGTCACCCCTCCACTTT	CASSPVLGGRSPLHF
TRBV5-4	few	TRBJ1-2	-	TGTGCCAGCAGCTTGCCCCTCCTCGGGTGGAGGGGTGGCTACACCTTC	CASSLPLLGWRGGYTF
TRBV10-3	few	TRBJ2-1	-	TGTGCCATCAGTGAGGGCCCGATCTCCTACAATGAGCAGTTCTTC	CAISEGPISYNEQFF
TRBV20-1	-	TRBJ2-3	-	TGCAGTGCTCCCCCGGCGGCCCGGGGCACAGATACGCAGTATTTT	CSAPPAARGTDTQYF
TRBV5-1	-	TRBJ2-2	-	TGCGCCAGCAGCTTGGAACGAAGGGGACCCGGGGAGCTGTTTTTT	CASSLERRGPGELFF
TRBV7-2	-	TRBJ2-3	TRBD2	TGTGCCAGCAGCTTAACTAGCGGGATGGACCCTGAGTATTTT	CASSLTSGMDPEYF
TRBV29-1	-	TRBJ1-2	TRBD1	TGCAGCGTCCAACCCCCGGGACAGGCTACCTATGGCTACACCTTC	CSVQPPGQATYGYTF
TRBV3-1	few	TRBJ2-1	TRBD2	TGTGCCAGCAGCCCTGACCCGGGACTAGCGGGGGGTGAGCAGTTCTTC	CASSPDPGLAGGEQFF
TRBV6-2/TRBV6-3	-	TRBJ2-1	TRBD2	TGTGCCACCGAGAAATGGGGGGGTAATGAGCAGTTCTTC	CATEKWGGNEQFF
TRBV20-1	few	TRBJ1-1	-	TGCAGTGCTGGTAGCCCCACCGGCGGCACTGAAGCTTTCTTT	CSAGSPTGGTEAFF
TRBV20-1	few	TRBJ2-1	TRBD2	TGCAGTGCTAGAGATAGGAGCGGGGGCTCCTACAATGAGCAGTTCTTC	CSARDRSGGSYNEQFF
TRBV20-1	few	TRBJ1-5	-	TGCAGTGCTGGTCCAGGAGGGAATCAGCCCCAGCATTTT	CSAGPGGNQPQHF
TRBV30	-	TRBJ2-1	-	TGTGCCTGGAGTGTACTACGGCGGAACAATGAGCAGTTCTTC	CAWSVLRRNNEQFF
TRBV9	-	TRBJ2-3	TRBD2	TGTGCCAGCAGCGCCCCCGGGAGGCTCGCCACAGATACGCAGTATTTT	CASSAPGRLATDTQYF
TRBV9	few	TRBJ2-2	-	TGTGCCAGCAGCGTAGAGGGGCGAATAATTAACACCGGGGAGCTGTTTTTT	CASSVEGRIINTGELFF
TRBV6-5	many	TRBJ2-3	-	TGTGCCAGCAGCCTGAGGACCAGCACAGATACGCAGTATTTT	CASSLRTSTDTQYF
TRBV7-3	-	TRBJ1-3	-	TGTGCCAGCAGCCCTGGGGGGTCCCGGAACTCTGGAAACACCATATATTTT	CASSPGGSRNSGNTIYF
TRBV10-3	-	TRBJ1-1	-	TGTGCCATCAGCCTTGAACAGAGGAACACTGAGGCTTTCTTT	CAISLEQRNTEAFF
TRBV7-9	few	TRBJ2-7	-	TGTGCCAGCATCCCCCGGACAGACAACTACGAGCAGTACTTC	CASIPRTDNYEQYF
TRBV20-1	-	TRBJ1-6	-	TGCAGTGCTAGAGTGGCAGGGGCCGTATATAATTCACCCCTCCACTTT	CSARVAGAVYNSPLHF
TRBV7-6	few	TRBJ2-7	-	TGTGCCAGCAGCCCCTACGGGGGAACGGCGGCCGAGCAGTACTTC	CASSPYGGTAAEQYF
TRBV13	-	TRBJ2-5	-	TGTGCCAGCAGCTTATTATCGCCAGGGACTTTTCGCCAAGAGACCCAGTACTTC	CASSLLSPGTFRQETQYF
TRBV29-1	once	TRBJ2-4	-	TGCAGCGTTGGTCCCCGGGACCTAGTACGAGATCAGTACTTC	CSVGPRDLVRDQYF
TRBV20-1	-	TRBJ2-7	TRBD2	TGCAGTGCCTCATGGGGCACTAGCGGGAGACGGGAGCAGTACTTC	CSASWGTSGRREQYF
TRBV20-1	-	TRBJ1-6	TRBD1	TGCAGTGCTAGGGCACAGGGGGCGCGTAATTCACCCCTCCACTTT	CSARAQGARNSPLHF
TRBV14	-	TRBJ2-1	TRBD1	TGTGCCAGCAGCCAGAATGTCTACAGGGGGACATCCTACAATGAGCAGTTCTTC	CASSQNVYRGTSYNEQFF
TRBV12-3/TRBV12-4	-	TRBJ2-6	-	TGTGCCAGCAGGAGATGGGAGGGGGCGGATGGGGCCAACGTCCTGACTTTC	CASRRWEGADGANVLTF
TRBV30	-	TRBJ2-1	TRBD2	TGTGCCTGGAGTGTACGACTAGCGGACTACAATGAGCAGTTCTTC	CAWSVRLADYNEQFF
TRBV20-1	-	TRBJ1-5	TRBD1	TGCAGTGCACTTGACAGGGGTTTTACTCAGCCCCAGCATTTT	CSALDRGFTQPQHF
TRBV9	-	TRBJ2-5	-	TGTGCCGGCAGCGTAACAACGGGGCAAAGCAACAATGAGCAGTACTTC	CAGSVTTGQSNNEQYF
TRBV10-3	-	TRBJ2-7	-	TGTGCCTCTCGACCTGGGACGGACGTTTCCGAGCAGTACTTC	CASRPGTDVSEQYF
TRBV5-1	many	TRBJ2-1	-	TGCGCCAGCAGCTTGGCTGGATCTCACAATGAGCAGTTCTTC	CASSLAGSHNEQFF
TRBV13	few	TRBJ2-1	TRBD2	TGTGCCAGCAGCCTTACCATGACTAGCCGCAATGAGCAGTTCTTC	CASSLTMTSRNEQFF
TRBV3-1	few	TRBJ2-7	-	TGTGCCAGCAGCCAAGGTGGATCTGTCGGTGAGCAGTACTTC	CASSQGGSVGEQYF
TRBV19	once	TRBJ2-7	TRBD2	TGTGCCAGTAGTATGACTAGCGGGAGCTCCTACGAGCAGTACTTC	CASSMTSGSSYEQYF
TRBV10-3	many	TRBJ2-3	-	TGTGCCATAACAGGATCTAGCACAGATACGCAGTATTTT	CAITGSSTDTQYF
TRBV29-1	-	TRBJ2-7	-	TGCAGCGTTGAAGATGGGGCAGGGGACCCCTACGAGCAGTACTTC	CSVEDGAGDPYEQYF